The TCR beta chain under discussion was sequenced for a study of T cell responses to AZD1222 COVID-19 vaccine. Study-level findings and limits: Close to half of all spike-specific TCRs reportedly target regions of the variants that are unmutated.

Regarding this clone: Its antigen is not known.

The germline V gene encodes CDR1 SGHVS and CDR2 FQNEAQ. V was clipped by 5 bases and J by 0 bases; unmatched bases: 5. The CDR3 totals 16 residues. Sequenced by immunoSEQ multiplex PCR; TCRdb stores in-frame clones only, minus some. The table shows around 120,000 clones, with around nine tenths occurring only once. The receptor was isolated from an adult in good health. The chain couples TRBV7-8 to TRBJ2-5; 11 bases line up with TRBD2. The sample here was peripheral blood, taken on day 0 of AZD1222 vaccination. CDR3 protein: CASSLRLAGHQETQYF. For the CDR3, the DNA is TGTGCCAGCAGCCTTCGACTAGCGGGACACCAAGAGACCCAGTACTTC.